This entry lists 24 T cell receptor beta chains sequenced from one sample in a study of blood T cell repertoires in COVID-19. Profiled with immunoSEQ multiplex PCR; TCRdb holds only in-frame clones, not every one. The sample yields around 300,000 clones, approximately 90% seen once. Sequencing input: PBMCs or T cells enriched from blood (not recorded which). Source of these receptors: a woman aged 60-70 years in a cohort exposed to, infected with or recovered from COVID-19 (not recorded which).

The genes are TRBV28 and TRBJ2-3; 7 bases map to TRBD2. J lost 0 bases, V lost 4 bases, and 4 bases had no gene match. Germline V gives CDR1 MDHEN, CDR2 SYDVKM. The CDR3 loop spans 15 amino acids. In DNA, the CDR3 is TGTGCCAGCAGTTCACCGGGACTAAGCACAGATACGCAGTATTTT. This gives the protein CASSSPGLSTDTQYF.

The chain recombines TRBV25-1 with TRBJ2-5, with 7 bases fitting TRBD2. CDR1 is MGHDK, CDR2 SYGVNS, per germline. The V segment lost 5 bases and the J segment 2 bases; nucleotides outside the gene matches: 5. CDR3 length: 14 residues. This chain's CDR3 is CASSQGLPQETQYF. The CDR3, as DNA: TGTGCCAGCAGTCAGGGACTACCGCAAGAGACCCAGTACTTC.

This clone was observed a handful of times. This chain uses TRBV11-2 with TRBJ2-1, with a weak D call TRBD2 (6 bases). Germline assignment: CDR1 SGHAT and CDR2 FQNNGV. CDR3 length: 17 residues. The V end was cut by 7 bases, the J end by 0 bases, with 19 bases between. CDR3 residues: CASNNQVWEDSYNEQFF. DNA of the CDR3: TGTGCCAGCAACAATCAGGTCTGGGAGGACTCCTACAATGAGCAGTTCTTC.

The chain recombines TRBV9 with TRBJ2-1; 7 nucleotides match TRBD2. Germline V gene lookup returns CDR1 SGDLS and CDR2 YYNGEE. The CDR3 sequence is 17 residues long. V lost 0 bases and J lost 2; bases outside the gene matches: 8. The CDR3 DNA reads as TGTGCCAGCAGCGTAGGAGGTAGCGGGTATCCCTACAATGAGCAGTTCTTC. Its protein product is CASSVGGSGYPYNEQFF.

The CDR3 DNA is TGTGCCAGCAGCTTAGTCGGTATTGAGCAGTTCTTC. Translating it yields CASSLVGIEQFF. The rearrangement links TRBV7-9 to TRBJ2-1; D gene uncertain. The V gene's germline CDR1 is SEHNR and CDR2 FQNEAQ (reference sequence). CDR3 length: 12 amino acids. V shed 1 base and J shed 9 bases, with 7 bases lying between them.

V is TRBV30 and J is TRBJ2-3; TRBD2 agrees at 12 bases. Looked up from germline, CDR1 is GTSNPN and CDR2 is SVGIG (reference sequence). The CDR3 loop spans 15 amino acids. The trim removed 7 bases at V and 0 bases at J, leaving 5 bases unmatched. The CDR3 nucleotides are TGTGCCTCGACTAGCGGGAGAAAGAGCACAGATACGCAGTATTTT. This translates into CASTSGRKSTDTQYF.

The rearrangement uses TRBV7-2 and TRBJ1-5, with D perhaps TRBD1 (6 bases). Per germline, CDR1 SGHTA and CDR2 FQGNSA. The CDR3 runs to 15 residues. V was clipped by 4 bases and J by 6 bases, with 16 bases between them. The CDR3 sequence: CASSSRGQRSQPQHF. CDR3 nucleotides: TGTGCCAGCAGCTCCCGAGGACAGAGGAGTCAGCCCCAGCATTTT.

This chain joins TRBV15 and TRBJ1-5; D not resolved. CDR1 is LNHNV, CDR2 YYDKDF, per germline (reference sequence). CDR3 size: 16 residues. V shed 0 bases and J shed 4 bases, with 13 bases lying between them. CDR3 in amino acids: CATSRDFGVRNQPQHF. The CDR3 DNA follows: TGTGCCACCAGCAGAGACTTCGGGGTTCGGAATCAGCCCCAGCATTTT. Full variable domain (outside the CDR3, taken from reference TRBV15 and TRBJ1-5): DAMVIQNPRYQVTQFGKPVTLSCSQTLNHNVMYWYQQKSSQAPKLLFHYYDKDFNNEADTPDNFQSRRPNTSFCFLDIRSPGLGDTAMYLCATSRDFGVRNQPQHFGDGTRLSIL.

The CDR3 sequence: CSVNRGQGNNYGYTF. The CDR3 DNA is TGCAGCGTTAATAGAGGGCAGGGGAACAACTATGGCTACACCTTC. The V gene is TRBV29-1, the J gene TRBJ1-2; possibly TRBD1 for D (6 bases). Between the trimmed V and J ends, which lost 5 bases and 2 bases, there was a span of 18 bases. CDR3 length: 15 amino acids. Germline CDR1 is SQVTM and CDR2 is ANQGSEA.

This chain connects TRBV24-1 to TRBJ2-3, with TRBD2 identical over 10 bases. The CDR3 has 17 amino acids. Trimming cost V 0 bases and J 1 base; bases outside gene matches: 3. Germline lookup yields CDR1 KGHDR and CDR2 SFDVKD. CDR3 loop: CATSDLPTSGGTDTQYF. The CDR3 region has the DNA TGTGCCACCAGTGATTTGCCCACTAGCGGGGGCACAGATACGCAGTATTTT.

This clone was recorded once. V is TRBV30 and J is TRBJ1-4; 9 bases line up with TRBD1. The length of the CDR3 is 14 residues. V dropped 3 bases and J dropped 5; count of bases not matched to a gene: 4. Germline loops: CDR1 GTSNPN, CDR2 SVGIG (reference sequence). This CDR3 is CAWRLQGANEKLFF. The CDR3 DNA is TGTGCCTGGAGGTTACAGGGGGCAAATGAAAAACTGTTTTTT.

The chain has TRBV6-5 and TRBJ1-3; the match to TRBD1 covers 7 bases. Germline V gene sequence: CDR1 MNHEY, CDR2 SVGAGI. V lost 5 bases to trimming and J lost 4 bases; unmatched junction nucleotides: 2. The CDR3 loop spans 13 amino acids. CDR3 nucleotide sequence: TGTGCCAGCAGTAGGGGGCCCGGAAACACCATATATTTT. As protein: CASSRGPGNTIYF.

The rearrangement links TRBV6-1 to TRBJ2-7; tentatively, D is TRBD1 (5 bases). Trimming removed 5 bases at V and 3 bases at J, with 11 bases between. Germline CDR1 and CDR2: MNHNS and SASEGT. This CDR3 has 13 amino acids. CDR3 amino acids: CASSRGHFYEQYF. CDR3 bases: TGTGCCAGCAGTAGAGGACATTTCTACGAGCAGTACTTC.

The chain joins TRBV2 to TRBJ2-1; a weak D match, TRBD2 (6 bases). This CDR3 is 14 amino acids long. Germline CDR1 SNHLY, CDR2 FYNNEI. V shed 6 bases and J shed 10 bases, with 19 bases lying between them. The CDR3 nucleotides are TGTGCCAGCAGACACCTCCCGGGGGAAGGCGAGCAGTTCTTC. It specifies CASRHLPGEGEQFF.

The CDR3 nucleotides read TGTGCCAGCAGTTCCCTAAGACAGTACTTGAACACCGGGGAGCTGTTTTTT. Translating gives CASSSLRQYLNTGELFF. The chain employs TRBV28 and TRBJ2-2; a weak D match, TRBD1 (5 bases). CDR1 MDHEN and CDR2 SYDVKM come from the germline V gene. This CDR3 region has 17 residues. V was clipped by 4 bases and J by 1 base, with 16 bases between them.

This sequence joins TRBV7-2 and TRBJ1-5; maybe TRBD1 (5 bases). Trimming left V 2 bases short and J 6 bases short, with 14 bases between. The CDR3 is 15 amino acids. Per the germline V gene, CDR1 is SGHTA and CDR2 is FQGNSA. The DNA for the CDR3 is TGTGCCAGCAGCTTACTCGCAGGGTTGGGTCAGCCCCAGCATTTT. Amino acid sequence: CASSLLAGLGQPQHF.

The chain couples TRBV30 to TRBJ2-2; tentative D call: TRBD2 (5 bases). CDR1 is GTSNPN and CDR2 is SVGIG in the germline V gene (reference sequence). V was pared by 7 bases and J by 1 base, with 10 bases between. The CDR3 consists of 13 residues. The CDR3 loop reads CAFTRWNTGELFF. The CDR3 coding sequence is TGTGCCTTCACTAGGTGGAACACCGGGGAGCTGTTTTTT.

The chain has TRBV7-8 and TRBJ1-6; TRBD1 is a possible D gene (6 bases). The CDR3 sequence is 15 residues long. Germline V gives CDR1 SGHVS, CDR2 FQNEAQ. Trimming removed 5 bases at V and 5 bases at J, with 13 bases between. CDR3 sequence: CASSLGQSNNSPLHF. The CDR3 DNA reads TGTGCCAGCAGCCTCGGACAGTCAAATAATTCACCCCTCCACTTT.

V and J are TRBV5-1 and TRBJ1-1; the D is unclear. The V end lost 4 bases, the J end lost 1 base, and 11 bases lay between the germline ends. The CDR3 is made up of 14 amino acids. Germline lookup yields CDR1 SGHRS and CDR2 YFSETQ. The CDR3 DNA reads as TGCGCCAGCAGCCCTACACCAGGGAACACTGAAGCTTTCTTT. It is translated as CASSPTPGNTEAFF.

This clone appeared once. The chain employs TRBV2 and TRBJ2-2, with 8 bases matching TRBD2. Germline-derived CDR1 and CDR2 are SNHLY and FYNNEI. V was clipped by 6 bases and J by 5 bases; unmatched bases: 8. This CDR3 comprises 15 residues. The CDR3, as DNA: TGTGCCAGCAGCGGTAGCGGGAAGAAGACCGGGGAGCTGTTTTTT. Amino acid sequence: CASSGSGKKTGELFF.

The rearrangement joins TRBV10-3 to TRBJ2-3; TRBD2 matches at 10 bases. V trimming: 2 bases; J trimming: 4 bases; junction bases outside the gene matches: 9. Germline V gene data show CDR1 as ENHRY and CDR2 as SYGVKD. The CDR3 is 17 amino acids. CDR3 amino acids: CAISEGLAGGSSDTQYF. CDR3 DNA: TGTGCCATCAGTGAGGGGTTAGCGGGAGGCTCATCAGATACGCAGTATTTT.

The rearrangement uses TRBV12-3 or TRBV12-4 and TRBJ1-2, with no clear D. Trimming pared 7 bases from V and 0 bases from J, leaving 6 bases between. This CDR3 has 12 amino acids. The CDR3 DNA reads as TGTGCCAGCACGTCGGCTAACTATGGCTACACCTTC. Translating it yields CASTSANYGYTF.

CDR3 amino acids: CASSLDSGDEQYF. As DNA, the CDR3 is TGTGCCAGCAGCTTAGATAGCGGGGACGAGCAGTACTTC. The chain links TRBV7-2 to TRBJ2-7; TRBD2 agrees at 8 bases. J was trimmed by 5 bases and V by 1 base; bases with no gene match: 1. CDR1 and CDR2 from the germline V gene are SGHTA and FQGNSA. This CDR3 contains 13 residues.

The V call is TRBV7-9, the J call TRBJ2-1; the match to TRBD2 covers 10 bases. J lost 7 bases, V lost 1 base, and 13 bases had no gene match. This CDR3 contains 18 residues. Germline CDR1 and CDR2: SEHNR and FQNEAQ (reference sequence). Written as DNA, the CDR3 is TGTGCCAGCAGCTTAGACGCTAGCGGGAGCCCCCAAAGGAATGAGCAGTTCTTC. Its translation: CASSLDASGSPQRNEQFF.